These 13 T cell receptor beta chains were sequenced from one sample in a study of blood T cells in healthy people across ages. Using a J-beta primer mix together with a sample-barcoded 5' primer, a second PCR was run for about 6 to 11 cycles. TCRdb redid the calling of the 5' RACE reads with MiXCR, one entry per CDR3 protein. Of 600,000 or so distinct CDR3 sequences listed, about 45% were seen once; the top ten hold around 23%. Sequencing was performed on blood. The receptors come from an elderly man in good health.

V gene TRBV20-1 combines with J gene TRBJ2-7; D gene uncertain. V gave up 2 bases and J gave up 3 bases, with 14 bases separating them. Germline V gene lookup returns CDR1 DFQATT and CDR2 SNEGSKA (reference sequence). The CDR3 loop spans 14 amino acids. The CDR3 sequence: CSARSLGGNYEQYF. In nucleotides, the CDR3 is TGCAGTGCTAGAAGTCTTGGCGGTAACTACGAGCAGTACTTC.

This chain joins TRBV4-3 and TRBJ2-3; TRBD2 is a possible D gene (6 bases). CDR1 and CDR2 from the germline V gene are LGHNA and YSLEER. V was pared by 4 bases and J by 2 bases, with 13 bases between. The CDR3 totals 15 residues. DNA of the CDR3: TGCGCCAGCAGCCCAGGGACTCATATCACAGATACGCAGTATTTT. Translated, it gives CASSPGTHITDTQYF.

The V and J genes are TRBV6-5 and TRBJ2-5; D tentatively reads TRBD1 or TRBD2 (6 bases each). V dropped 2 bases and J dropped 11 bases, with 18 bases sitting between them. CDR1 and CDR2 from the germline V gene are MNHEY and SVGAGI. There are 14 residues in the CDR3. CDR3 sequence (DNA): TGTGCCAGCAGTTACAAGGGGGGATCCAATGAGCAGTACTTC. Amino acid sequence: CASSYKGGSNEQYF.

As regards this clonotype: A read error may account for a junction end that differs from germline. CDR3 nucleotides: TGCAGCGCTAGGGAGCCAGCGCAGTACAATGAGCAGTTCTTC. This encodes CSAREPAQYNEQFF. V and J are TRBV20-1 and TRBJ2-1, with D maybe TRBD2 (5 bases). The CDR3 is made up of 14 amino acids. Germline lookup yields CDR1 DFQATT and CDR2 SNEGSKA (reference sequence).

This clonotype was detected once. This chain uses TRBV20-1 with TRBJ2-2; 8 bases are shared with TRBD2. The CDR3 loop spans 14 amino acids. J was trimmed by 6 bases and V by 3 bases; bases with no gene match: 6. Per germline, CDR1 DFQATT and CDR2 SNEGSKA (reference sequence). The CDR3: CSASPLAGAGELFF. CDR3 in DNA: TGCAGTGCTAGTCCCCTAGCGGGCGCCGGGGAGCTGTTTTTT.

V and J are TRBV5-1 and TRBJ2-5; a possible D gene is TRBD1 (5 bases). Germline V CDR1 and CDR2: SGHRS, YFSETQ. V lost 0 bases and J lost 3, with 15 bases in between. The CDR3 is 16 amino acids. Here the CDR3 reads CASSLEGAAWEETQYF. In DNA, the CDR3 is TGCGCCAGCAGCTTGGAAGGGGCCGCTTGGGAAGAGACCCAGTACTTC.

The rearrangement joins TRBV6-5 to TRBJ2-5; possible D gene TRBD1, 7 bases. The CDR3 is 13 amino acids. CDR1 and CDR2 (germline): MNHEY, SVGAGI. Trimming took off 5 bases at V and 11 bases at J, with 18 bases between the two ends. The CDR3 nucleotides read TGTGCCAGCAGTAACGGAGGGGACAGTGAGCAGTACTTC. Encoded protein: CASSNGGDSEQYF.

As for this clonotype: Being one base from a much bigger clone, this may be a read error. In DNA form, the CDR3 reads TGTGCCGGCAGCTTAGAGTACGAGCAGTACTTC. Translated: CAGSLEYEQYF. This rearrangement joins TRBV7-9 to TRBJ2-7; D unresolved. Looked up from germline, CDR1 is SEHNR and CDR2 is FQNEAQ (reference sequence). This CDR3 is built from 11 residues.

This clonotype has a handful of counts. This chain joins TRBV7-9 and TRBJ2-3, with unresolved D. V lost 1 base, J lost 2 bases, and 13 bases lay in between. The CDR3 covers 16 residues. Per the germline V gene, CDR1 is SEHNR and CDR2 is FQNEAQ (reference sequence). The CDR3 reads CASSLGRGVYTDTQYF. Written as DNA, the CDR3 is TGTGCCAGCAGCTTAGGAAGAGGCGTATACACAGATACGCAGTATTTT.

To note about this clonotype: One end of the junction fails to match germline, which may point to a read error. The chain couples TRBV24-1 to TRBJ2-1; 8 bases are shared with TRBD2. The CDR3 covers 16 residues. Germline CDR1 is KGHDR and CDR2 is SFDVKD. CDR3 coding DNA: TGTGCCATCAGTGATTCGGTGAGCGGGAGATACAATGAGCAGTTCTTC. This codes for CAISDSVSGRYNEQFF.

J is TRBJ1-5 and V is TRBV20-1, with D perhaps TRBD1 (6 bases). The CDR3 is 15 residues long. Germline V gene sequence: CDR1 DFQATT, CDR2 SNEGSKA (reference sequence). V lost 0 bases to trimming and J lost 2 bases, with 11 bases between them. The CDR3 spells CSARDRGGRNQPQHF. The CDR3 DNA reads as TGCAGTGCTAGAGATCGAGGGGGGCGCAATCAGCCCCAGCATTTT.

The gene calls are TRBV20-1 and TRBJ1-2; D call uncertain. V was pared by 4 bases and J by 2 bases, with 14 bases between. Germline V gene lookup returns CDR1 DFQATT and CDR2 SNEGSKA (reference sequence). The CDR3 totals 14 residues. The CDR3 reads CSAIEDRRNYGYTF. The CDR3 region has the DNA TGCAGTGCTATCGAAGATCGGCGGAACTATGGCTACACCTTC.

The chain joins TRBV10-1 to TRBJ2-1, with D unclear. Germline-derived CDR1 and CDR2 are WNHNN and SYGVQD (reference sequence). V lost 5 bases and J lost 7, with 12 bases in between. This CDR3 spans 13 amino acids. For the CDR3, the DNA is TGCGCCAGCAGTCAACCAGACCGTAATGAGCAGTTCTTC. It yields the protein CASSQPDRNEQFF.